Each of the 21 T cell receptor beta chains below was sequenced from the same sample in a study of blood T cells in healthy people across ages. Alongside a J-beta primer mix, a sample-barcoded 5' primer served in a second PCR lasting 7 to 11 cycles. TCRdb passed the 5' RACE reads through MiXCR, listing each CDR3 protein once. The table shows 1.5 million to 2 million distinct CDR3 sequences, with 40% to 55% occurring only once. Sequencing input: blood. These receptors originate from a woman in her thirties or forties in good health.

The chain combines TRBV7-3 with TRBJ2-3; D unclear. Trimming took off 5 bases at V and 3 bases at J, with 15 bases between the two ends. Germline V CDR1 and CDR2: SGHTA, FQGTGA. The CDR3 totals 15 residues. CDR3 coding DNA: TGTGCCAGCAGCCCGAGTAGGTCAGCAACAGATACGCAGTATTTT. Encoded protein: CASSPSRSATDTQYF. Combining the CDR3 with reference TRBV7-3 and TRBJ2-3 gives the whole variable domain GAGVSQTPSNKVTEKGKYVELRCDPISGHTALYWYRQSLGQGPEFLIYFQGTGAADDSGLPNDRFFAVRPEGSVSTLKIQRTERGDSAVYLCASSPSRSATDTQYFGPGTRLTVL.

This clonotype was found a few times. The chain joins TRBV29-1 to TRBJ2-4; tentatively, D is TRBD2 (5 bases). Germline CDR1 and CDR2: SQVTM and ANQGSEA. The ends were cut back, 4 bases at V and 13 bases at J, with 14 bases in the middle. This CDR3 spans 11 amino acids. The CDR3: CSVAFVDLQYF. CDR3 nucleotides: TGCAGCGTTGCTTTTGTGGACTTACAGTACTTC.

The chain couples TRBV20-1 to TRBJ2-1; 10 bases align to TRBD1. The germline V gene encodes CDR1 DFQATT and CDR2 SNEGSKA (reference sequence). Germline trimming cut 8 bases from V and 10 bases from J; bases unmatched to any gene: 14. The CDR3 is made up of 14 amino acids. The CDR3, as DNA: TGCAGTTCGACAGGGGGCGCAAACTCCTACGAGCAGTTCTTC. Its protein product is CSSTGGANSYEQFF.

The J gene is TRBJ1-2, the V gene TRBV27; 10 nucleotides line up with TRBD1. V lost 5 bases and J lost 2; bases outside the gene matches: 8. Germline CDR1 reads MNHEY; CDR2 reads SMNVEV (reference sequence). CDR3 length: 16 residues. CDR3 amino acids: CASSIRTGGENYGYTF. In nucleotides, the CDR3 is TGTGCCAGCAGTATTCGGACAGGGGGGGAGAACTATGGCTACACCTTC.

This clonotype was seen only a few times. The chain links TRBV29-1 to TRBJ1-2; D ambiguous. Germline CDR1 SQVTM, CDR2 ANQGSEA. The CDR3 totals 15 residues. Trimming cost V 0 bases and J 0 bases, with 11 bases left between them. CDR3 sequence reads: CSVEDRAGANYGYTF. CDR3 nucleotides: TGCAGCGTTGAAGATCGGGCAGGAGCTAACTATGGCTACACCTTC.

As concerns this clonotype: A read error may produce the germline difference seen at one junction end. CDR3 DNA sequence: TGTGCCAGCAGCCAAGATAGGGACAGCTACGAGCAGTACTTC. Its translation is CASSQDRDSYEQYF. The chain carries TRBV4-3 and TRBJ2-7; 7 bases are shared with TRBD1. The germline V gene has CDR1 LGHNA and CDR2 YSLEER. This CDR3 region has 14 residues.

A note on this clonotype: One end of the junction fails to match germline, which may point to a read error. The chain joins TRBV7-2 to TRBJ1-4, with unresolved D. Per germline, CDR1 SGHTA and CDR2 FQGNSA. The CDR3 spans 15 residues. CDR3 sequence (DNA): TGTGCCAGCAGCTTAGGTAGTGCAACTAATGACAAACTGTTTTTT. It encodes CASSLGSATNDKLFF.

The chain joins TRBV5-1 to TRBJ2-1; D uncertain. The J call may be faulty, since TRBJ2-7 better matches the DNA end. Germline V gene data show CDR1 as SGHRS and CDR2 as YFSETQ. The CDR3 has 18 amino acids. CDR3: CASSSRSRQTRSYNEQYF. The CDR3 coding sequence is TGCGCCAGCAGCTCTCGATCCAGGCAGACCCGCTCCTACAATGAGCAGTACTTC.

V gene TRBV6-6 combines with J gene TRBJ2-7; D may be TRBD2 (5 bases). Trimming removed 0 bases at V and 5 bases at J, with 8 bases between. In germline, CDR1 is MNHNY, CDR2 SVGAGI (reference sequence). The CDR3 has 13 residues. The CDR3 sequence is CASSYSRADEQYF. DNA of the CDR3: TGTGCCAGCAGTTACTCGAGGGCGGACGAGCAGTACTTC.

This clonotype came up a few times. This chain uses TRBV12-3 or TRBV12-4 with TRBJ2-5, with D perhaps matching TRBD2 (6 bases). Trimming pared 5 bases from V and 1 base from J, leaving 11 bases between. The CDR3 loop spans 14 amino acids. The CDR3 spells CASSTAGIQETQYF. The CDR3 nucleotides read TGTGCCAGCAGTACGGCGGGGATCCAAGAGACCCAGTACTTC.

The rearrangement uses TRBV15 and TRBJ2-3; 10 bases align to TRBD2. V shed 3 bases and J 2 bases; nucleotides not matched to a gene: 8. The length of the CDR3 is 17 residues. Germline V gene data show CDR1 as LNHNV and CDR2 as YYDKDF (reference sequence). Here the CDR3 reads CATSSHSGGIITDTQYF. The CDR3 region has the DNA TGTGCCACCAGCAGCCATAGCGGGGGGATAATCACAGATACGCAGTATTTT. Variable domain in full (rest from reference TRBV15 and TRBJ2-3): DAMVIQNPRYQVTQFGKPVTLSCSQTLNHNVMYWYQQKSSQAPKLLFHYYDKDFNNEADTPDNFQSRRPNTSFCFLDIRSPGLGDTAMYLCATSSHSGGIITDTQYFGPGTRLTVL.

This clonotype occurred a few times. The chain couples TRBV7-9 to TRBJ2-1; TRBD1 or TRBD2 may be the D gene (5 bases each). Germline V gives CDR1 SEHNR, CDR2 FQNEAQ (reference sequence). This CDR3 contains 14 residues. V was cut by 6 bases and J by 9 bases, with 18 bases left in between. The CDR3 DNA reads TGTGCCAGCAGGCCCGGGACGGAACGAAGTGAGCAGTTCTTC. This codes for CASRPGTERSEQFF.

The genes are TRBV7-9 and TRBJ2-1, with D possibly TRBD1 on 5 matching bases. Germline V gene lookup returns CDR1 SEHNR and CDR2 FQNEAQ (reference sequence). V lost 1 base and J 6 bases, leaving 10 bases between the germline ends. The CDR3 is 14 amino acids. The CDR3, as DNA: TGTGCCAGCAGCTTAGTTGGGGCAACCAATGAGCAGTTCTTC. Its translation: CASSLVGATNEQFF.

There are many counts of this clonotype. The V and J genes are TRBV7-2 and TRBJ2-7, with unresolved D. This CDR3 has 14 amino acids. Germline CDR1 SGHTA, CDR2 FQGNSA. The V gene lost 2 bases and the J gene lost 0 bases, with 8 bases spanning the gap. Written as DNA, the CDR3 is TGTGCCAGCAGCTTATATTGGGACTCCTACGAGCAGTACTTC. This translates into CASSLYWDSYEQYF.

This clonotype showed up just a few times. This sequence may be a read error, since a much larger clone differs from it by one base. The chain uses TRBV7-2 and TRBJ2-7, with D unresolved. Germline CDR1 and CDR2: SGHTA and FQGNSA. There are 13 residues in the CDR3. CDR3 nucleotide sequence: TGTGCCGGCAGCTTAGTCGGAAGGGCCGAGCAGTACTTC. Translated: CAGSLVGRAEQYF.

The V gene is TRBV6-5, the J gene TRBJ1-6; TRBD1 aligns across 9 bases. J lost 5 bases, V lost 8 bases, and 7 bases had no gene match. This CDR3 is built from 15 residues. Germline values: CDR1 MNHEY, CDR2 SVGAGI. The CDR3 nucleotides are TGTGCCAGCCGGATGGACAGGGGACATAATTCACCCCTCCACTTT. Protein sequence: CASRMDRGHNSPLHF.

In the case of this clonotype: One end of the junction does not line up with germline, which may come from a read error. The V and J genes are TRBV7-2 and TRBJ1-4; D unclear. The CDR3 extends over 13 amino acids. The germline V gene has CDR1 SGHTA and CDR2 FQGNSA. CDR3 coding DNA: TGTGTCAGCAGCGAAAGAACTAATGAAAAACTGTTTTTT. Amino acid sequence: CVSSERTNEKLFF.

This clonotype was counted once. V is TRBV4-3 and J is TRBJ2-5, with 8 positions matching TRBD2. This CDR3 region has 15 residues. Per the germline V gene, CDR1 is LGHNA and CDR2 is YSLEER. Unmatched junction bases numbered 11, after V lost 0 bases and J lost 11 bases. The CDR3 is CASSQDGGADNEQYF. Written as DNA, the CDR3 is TGCGCCAGCAGCCAAGACGGGGGGGCCGATAATGAGCAGTACTTC.

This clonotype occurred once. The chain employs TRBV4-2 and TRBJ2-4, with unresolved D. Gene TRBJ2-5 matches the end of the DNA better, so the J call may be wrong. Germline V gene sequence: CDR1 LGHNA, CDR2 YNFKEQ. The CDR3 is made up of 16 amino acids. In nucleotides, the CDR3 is TGTGCCAGCAGCCCCAAGGGCAGTGGAGACCGAGAGACCCAGTACTTC. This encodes CASSPKGSGDRETQYF.

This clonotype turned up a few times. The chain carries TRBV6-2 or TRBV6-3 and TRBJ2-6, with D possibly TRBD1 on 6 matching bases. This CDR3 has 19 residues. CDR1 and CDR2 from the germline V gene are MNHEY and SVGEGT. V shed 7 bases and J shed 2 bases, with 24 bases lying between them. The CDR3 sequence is CASNSRGRGPNPGANVLTF. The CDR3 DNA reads TGTGCCAGCAACTCCAGGGGCCGGGGCCCGAACCCTGGGGCCAACGTCCTGACTTTC.

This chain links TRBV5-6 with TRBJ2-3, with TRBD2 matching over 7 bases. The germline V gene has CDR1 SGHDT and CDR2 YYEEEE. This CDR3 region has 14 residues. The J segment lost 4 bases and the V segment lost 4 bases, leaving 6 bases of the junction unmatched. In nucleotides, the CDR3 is TGTGCCAGCAGCCCCGGACTAGGCTCAGATACGCAGTATTTT. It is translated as CASSPGLGSDTQYF.